This T cell receptor (beta chain) was found in a study of CD8+CD57+ T cells in acquired aplastic anemia. V was clipped by 0 bases and J by 4 bases, with 6 bases between them. CDR1 MNHEY and CDR2 SMNVEV come from the germline V gene (reference sequence). The CDR3 runs 13 residues. Genomic DNA provided the template from which TCR beta VDJ and CDR3 profiles were obtained. TCRdb redid the calling of the reads with MiXCR, one entry per CDR3 protein. The sample includes about 110,000 distinct CDR3 sequences, approximately 48% seen only once; the top ten take 30% to 40%. This receptor was identified in a human donor in good health, serving as a control. The chain couples TRBV27 to TRBJ1-2; TRBD1 is a possible D gene (5 bases). The sample taken for sequencing was sorted CD4+, CD8+, or CD8+CD57+ T cells (not recorded which) from PBMCs. CDR3 protein: CASSLSTAYGYTF. DNA for the CDR3: TGTGCCAGCAGTTTATCGACAGCCTATGGCTACACCTTC.